These 13 T cell receptor beta chains were all obtained from the same sample, sequenced in a study of glioma-infiltrating T cells after dendritic cell vaccination. The repertoire was sequenced with immunoSEQ multiplex PCR; TCRdb's copy has only in-frame clones and lacks some. The sample has about 58,000 clones, about four fifths seen once; the top ten hold 15% to 18%. Time point described: after dendritic cell vaccination, including at tumor progression/relapse. The sample consisted of blood, taken after dendritic cell vaccination. The receptors were sampled from a human donor with glioblastoma.

J is TRBJ2-1 and V is TRBV5-4, with 11 bases aligning to TRBD2. In germline, CDR1 is SGHNT, CDR2 YYREEE (reference sequence). V shed 9 bases and J 12 bases; nucleotides not matched to a gene: 11. This CDR3 has 13 amino acids. Here the CDR3 DNA reads TGTGCCACGAGTAGCGGGGGGGCCATGACGCAGTTCTTC. It translates to CATSSGGAMTQFF.

The rearrangement uses TRBV27 and TRBJ1-4; the match to TRBD1 covers 10 bases. The V gene's germline CDR1 is MNHEY and CDR2 SMNVEV (reference sequence). The CDR3 consists of 12 residues. V dropped 9 bases and J dropped 10; count of bases not matched to a gene: 5. The CDR3 coding sequence is TGTGCCAGTAAGACAGGGGGCGGAAAACTGTTTTTT. Residues: CASKTGGGKLFF.

The chain links TRBV14 to TRBJ2-3; D perhaps matches TRBD1 (5 bases). Germline V gene sequence: CDR1 SGHDN, CDR2 FVKESK. Trimming stripped 2 bases from V and 2 bases from J, with 17 bases between. The CDR3 totals 17 residues. CDR3 bases: TGTGCCAGCAGCCAATCTCGTTGGGCAGGGCACACAGATACGCAGTATTTT. Amino acid sequence: CASSQSRWAGHTDTQYF. Variable domain in full (rest from reference TRBV14 and TRBJ2-3): EAGVTQFPSHSVIEKGQTVTLRCDPISGHDNLYWYRRVMGKEIKFLLHFVKESKQDESGMPNNRFLAERTGGTYSTLKVQPAELEDSGVYFCASSQSRWAGHTDTQYFGPGTRLTVL.

This chain connects TRBV30 to TRBJ1-2; 9 nucleotides agree with TRBD1. V lost 7 bases, J lost 4 bases, and 10 bases stayed unmatched. The CDR3 spans 14 residues. Germline V gene data show CDR1 as GTSNPN and CDR2 as SVGIG (reference sequence). CDR3 DNA: TGTGCCTTGACAGGGGGAACAGAGACCTATGGCTACACCTTC. As protein: CALTGGTETYGYTF.

The rearrangement joins TRBV30 to TRBJ1-4; the D is unclear. Trimming cost V 0 bases and J 4 bases, with 9 bases left between them. There are 14 residues in the CDR3. Germline V gene data show CDR1 as GTSNPN and CDR2 as SVGIG (reference sequence). The CDR3 spells CAWSVSTDNEKLFF. The DNA of the CDR3 is TGTGCCTGGAGTGTGAGTACAGATAATGAAAAACTGTTTTTT. Full variable domain (remainder filled in from reference TRBV30 and TRBJ1-4): SQTIHQWPATLVQPVGSPLSLECTVEGTSNPNLYWYRQAAGRGLQLLFYSVGIGQISSEVPQNLSASRPQDRQFILSSKKLLLSDSGFYLCAWSVSTDNEKLFFGSGTQLSVL.

The rearrangement links TRBV11-1 to TRBJ2-1; tentatively, D is TRBD1 (5 bases). This CDR3 is built from 14 residues. V lost 2 bases to trimming and J lost 7 bases, with 12 bases between them. Germline values: CDR1 SGHAT, CDR2 FQDESV (reference sequence). The CDR3 nucleotides read TGTGCCAGCAGCTTAATACAGGACCTAAATGAGCAGTTCTTC. It encodes CASSLIQDLNEQFF.

The CDR3 DNA is TGTGCCAGCAGCTCAGGGGCTGACAGGGGGCGGCAAGGACTCGAGCAGTACTTC. Translated: CASSSGADRGRQGLEQYF. The chain couples TRBV7-9 to TRBJ2-7, with TRBD1 matching 10 bases. Losses at the gene ends were 4 bases for V and 6 bases for J; bases not matched to a gene: 18. The CDR3 covers 18 residues. Germline-derived CDR1 and CDR2 are SEHNR and FQNEAQ (reference sequence).

V gene TRBV9 combines with J gene TRBJ1-3; D possibly corresponds to TRBD1 (5 bases). The germline V gene encodes CDR1 SGDLS and CDR2 YYNGEE. This CDR3 is built from 14 residues. The germline V and J ends were trimmed by 3 bases and 2 bases, with 9 bases remaining between them. CDR3 bases: TGTGCCAGCAGCGATTCAGGGCCTGGAAACACCATATATTTT. Its translation: CASSDSGPGNTIYF.

This clone was detected only a few times. This sequence joins TRBV27 and TRBJ1-2, with a possible D match to TRBD1 (5 bases). V lost 7 bases and J lost 3, with 15 bases in between. The CDR3 consists of 14 residues. The germline gives CDR1 MNHEY, CDR2 SMNVEV (reference sequence). The CDR3 region is CASNPSGRDYGYTF. The CDR3 DNA reads TGTGCCAGCAACCCCTCCGGCAGGGACTATGGCTACACCTTC.

The gene calls are TRBV30 and TRBJ1-2; D uncertain. The CDR3 consists of 14 residues. With 8 bases removed from V and 8 bases from J, the gap between germline ends came to 24 bases. Germline CDR1 and CDR2: GTSNPN and SVGIG (reference sequence). CDR3 DNA sequence: TGTGCCCAAACCGACCCATTCTTCACTAGAGGCTACACCTTC. Amino acids: CAQTDPFFTRGYTF.

The chain carries TRBV11-3 and TRBJ2-5; 7 bases map to TRBD1. The germline CDR1 and CDR2 sequences are SGHNT and YENEEA. V lost 5 bases to trimming and J lost 4 bases; unmatched junction nucleotides: 4. CDR3 length equals 13 residues. The CDR3 sequence is CASSLGTAETQYF. DNA for the CDR3: TGTGCCAGCAGCCTCGGGACAGCAGAGACCCAGTACTTC.

The chain employs TRBV10-3 and TRBJ2-3; the match to TRBD2 covers 9 bases. This CDR3 has 14 amino acids. Germline trimming cut 6 bases from V and 3 bases from J; bases unmatched to any gene: 4. Germline V gives CDR1 ENHRY, CDR2 SYGVKD. The CDR3 protein is CAIRTTSGTDTQYF. The CDR3 DNA reads as TGTGCCATCAGGACGACTAGCGGAACAGATACGCAGTATTTT.

The chain is built from TRBV7-2 and TRBJ2-7, with a possible D match to TRBD2 (5 bases). Germline CDR1 is SGHTA and CDR2 is FQGNSA. V was shortened by 1 base and J by 6 bases, with 7 bases between the two germline ends. The CDR3 length is 12 residues. This CDR3 is CASSLVTSEQYF. The CDR3 region has the DNA TGTGCCAGCAGCTTAGTTACTAGCGAGCAGTACTTC.